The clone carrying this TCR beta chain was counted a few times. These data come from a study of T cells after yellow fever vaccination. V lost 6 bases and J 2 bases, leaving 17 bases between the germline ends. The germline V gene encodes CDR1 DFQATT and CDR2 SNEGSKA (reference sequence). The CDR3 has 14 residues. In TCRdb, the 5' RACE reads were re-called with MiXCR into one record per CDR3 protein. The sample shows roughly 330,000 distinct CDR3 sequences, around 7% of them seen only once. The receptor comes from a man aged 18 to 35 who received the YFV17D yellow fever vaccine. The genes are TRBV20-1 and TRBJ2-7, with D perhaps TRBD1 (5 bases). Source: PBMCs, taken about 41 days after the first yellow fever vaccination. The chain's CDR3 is CSARTSGNTYEQYF. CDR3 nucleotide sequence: TGCAGTGCAAGAACGTCAGGGAACACCTACGAGCAGTACTTC.